The source of this T cell receptor (beta chain) is a study of shared clonotypes between healthy human individuals. Measured with immunoSEQ multiplex PCR; TCRdb has only the in-frame clones, and not every one. This sample yields about 1.1 million clones, of which around three quarters are seen a single time; 0.89% belongs to the top ten. CDR1 is SGHNT and CDR2 is YYREEE in the germline V gene (reference sequence). Trimming removed 3 bases from V and 4 bases from J; junction bases left unmatched: 13. The length of the CDR3 is 17 residues. This TCR was recovered from a man aged 18 to 29 in good health. Some clones in this sample may be carry-over from other donors' samples. V and J are TRBV5-4 and TRBJ2-3; the match to TRBD1 covers 8 bases. Sequencing was done on a sample of memory CD4+ T cells from PBMCs. The subset is: CD45RA-negative fraction. The CDR3, as DNA: TGTGCCAGCAGCTCTATTTCCGACAGGGGCGAGGCAGATACGCAGTATTTT. It yields the protein CASSSISDRGEADTQYF.